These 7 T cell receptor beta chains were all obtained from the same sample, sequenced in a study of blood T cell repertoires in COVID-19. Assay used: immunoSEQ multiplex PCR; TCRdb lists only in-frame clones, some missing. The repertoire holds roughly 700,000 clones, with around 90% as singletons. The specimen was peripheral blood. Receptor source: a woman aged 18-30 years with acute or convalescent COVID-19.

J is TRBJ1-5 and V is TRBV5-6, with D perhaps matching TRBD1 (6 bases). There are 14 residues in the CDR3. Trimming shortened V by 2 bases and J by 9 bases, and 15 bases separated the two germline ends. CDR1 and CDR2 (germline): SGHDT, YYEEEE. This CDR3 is CASSFGQGIWPQHF. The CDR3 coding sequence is TGTGCCAGCAGCTTTGGGCAGGGGATTTGGCCCCAGCATTTT.

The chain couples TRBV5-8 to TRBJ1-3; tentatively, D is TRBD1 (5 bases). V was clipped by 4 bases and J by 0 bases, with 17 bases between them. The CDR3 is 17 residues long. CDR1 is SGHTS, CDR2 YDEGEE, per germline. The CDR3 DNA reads TGTGCCAGCAGCACAATTGGGGGGAAAAGCTCTGGAAACACCATATATTTT. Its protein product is CASSTIGGKSSGNTIYF.

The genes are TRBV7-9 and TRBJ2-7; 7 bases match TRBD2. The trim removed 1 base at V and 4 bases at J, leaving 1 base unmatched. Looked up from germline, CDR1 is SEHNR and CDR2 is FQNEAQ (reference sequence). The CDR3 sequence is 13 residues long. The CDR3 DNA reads TGTGCCAGCAGCTTAGAACTAGCGTACGAGCAGTACTTC. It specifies CASSLELAYEQYF.

The CDR3 DNA is TGCGCCACCACAGAGGTACCGGGACAGGGAAATGAAAAACTGTTTTTT. Its protein is CATTEVPGQGNEKLFF. J is TRBJ1-4 and V is TRBV5-1, with TRBD1 matching over 9 bases. V shed 9 bases, J shed 5 bases, and the junction held 14 bases outside the gene matches. This CDR3 region has 16 residues. The germline V gene has CDR1 SGHRS and CDR2 YFSETQ.

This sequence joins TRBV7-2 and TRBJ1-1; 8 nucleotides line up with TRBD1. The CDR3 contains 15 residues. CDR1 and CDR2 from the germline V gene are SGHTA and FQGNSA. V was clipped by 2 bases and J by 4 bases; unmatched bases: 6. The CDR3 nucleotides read TGTGCCAGCAGCTTATTCTCAGGGGGCTTCACTGAAGCTTTCTTT. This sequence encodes CASSLFSGGFTEAFF.

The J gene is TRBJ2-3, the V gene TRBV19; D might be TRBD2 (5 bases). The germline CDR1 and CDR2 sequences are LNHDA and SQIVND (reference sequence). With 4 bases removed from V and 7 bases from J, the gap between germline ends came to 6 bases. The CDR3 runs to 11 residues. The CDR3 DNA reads TGTGCCAGTAGTACGGGGAATACGCAGTATTTT. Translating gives CASSTGNTQYF. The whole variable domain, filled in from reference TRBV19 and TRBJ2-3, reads DGGITQSPKYLFRKEGQNVTLSCEQNLNHDAMYWYRQDPGQGLRLIYYSQIVNDFQKGDIAEGYSVSREKKESFPLTVTSAQKNPTAFYLCASSTGNTQYFGPGTRLTVL.

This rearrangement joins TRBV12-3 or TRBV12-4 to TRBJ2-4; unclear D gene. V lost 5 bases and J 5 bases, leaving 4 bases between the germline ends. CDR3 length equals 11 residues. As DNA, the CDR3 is TGTGCCAGCAGTCGAGAAAACATTCAGTACTTC. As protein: CASSRENIQYF.